This note documents a single T cell receptor (beta chain) sequence. The target antigen is unknown. All donors were healthy HIV-negative adults lacking recent acute infections or vaccinations. The deep-level immunoSEQ assay was used. The method was immunoSEQ multiplex PCR; TCRdb's version includes in-frame clones alone and lacks a portion of them. The data show fewer than 600,000 clones, roughly 80% seen once. Germline V gives CDR1 MGHRA, CDR2 YSYEKL. V was pared by 4 bases and J by 4 bases, with 15 bases of the junction left unmatched. This CDR3 comprises 18 residues. The sample belongs to a study of shared clonotypes between healthy human individuals. Overall study results and limits: The study drew on few donors, limiting represented genetic and exposure-history diversity.

What was sequenced was PBMCs. The chain has TRBV4-1 and TRBJ2-7; 11 bases map to TRBD2. The TCR originated in a woman between 35 and 50 years old in good health. Some clones in this sample may be carry-over from other donors' samples. The CDR3 region has the DNA TGCGCCAGCAGCCTGAGAGTCGGATTAGCGGGAGGGCATTACGAGCAGTACTTC. Residues: CASSLRVGLAGGHYEQYF.